These 30 T cell receptor beta chains were all obtained from the same sample, sequenced in a study of blood T cell repertoires in COVID-19. TCRdb's copy holds only in-frame clones and misses some; the assay was immunoSEQ multiplex PCR. This sample has some 83,000 clones, with roughly 87% found just once. The sequencing input was peripheral blood. These receptors originate from a woman older than 75 with active or convalescent COVID-19.

The rearrangement uses TRBV9 and TRBJ1-2; 8 nucleotides agree with TRBD1. This CDR3 region has 13 residues. Trimming cost V 6 bases and J 7 bases; bases outside gene matches: 8. Germline V gene sequence: CDR1 SGDLS, CDR2 YYNGEE. The CDR3 region has the DNA TGTGCCAGCACTTCAGGGGGCGCCGGTGGCTACACCTTC. Residues: CASTSGGAGGYTF. The whole variable domain, filled in from reference TRBV9 and TRBJ1-2, reads DSGVTQTPKHLITATGQRVTLRCSPRSGDLSVYWYQQSLDQGLQFLIQYYNGEERAKGNILERFSAQQFPDLHSELNLSSLELGDSALYFCASTSGGAGGYTFGSGTRLTVV.

This chain links TRBV7-2 with TRBJ1-1, with D uncertain. Germline V gene sequence: CDR1 SGHTA, CDR2 FQGNSA. This CDR3 has 14 amino acids. The V and J ends lost 5 bases and 5 bases respectively, with 15 bases between them. The CDR3 region is CASSQVGSWTEAFF. In DNA, the CDR3 is TGTGCCAGCAGCCAGGTTGGATCATGGACTGAAGCTTTCTTT.

The gene calls are TRBV5-1 and TRBJ2-2, with a possible D match to TRBD1 (5 bases). V dropped 3 bases and J dropped 4 bases, with 10 bases sitting between them. Germline assignment: CDR1 SGHRS and CDR2 YFSETQ. The CDR3 has 14 residues. Written as DNA, the CDR3 is TGCGCCAGCAGCTCGCTGACAGTCACCGGGGAGCTGTTTTTT. This sequence encodes CASSSLTVTGELFF.

The genes are TRBV27 and TRBJ2-2; D might be TRBD2 (5 bases). V lost 8 bases and J lost 7, with 20 bases in between. The germline CDR1 and CDR2 sequences are MNHEY and SMNVEV (reference sequence). This CDR3 is 15 amino acids long. CDR3 loop: CASSNLPAGDGELFF. The CDR3 nucleotides are TGTGCCAGCTCCAACCTCCCGGCGGGTGACGGGGAGCTGTTTTTT.

This clone was seen once. The chain combines TRBV10-1 with TRBJ2-5; 8 bases are a match to TRBD2. CDR1 and CDR2 from the germline V gene are WNHNN and SYGVQD (reference sequence). The V and J ends lost 11 bases and 5 bases, in that order; junction bases with no gene match: 19. CDR3 length: 16 residues. The CDR3 DNA sequence: TGCGCCCGGGTCGGGACTAGGGGGAATCGGGGGGAGACCCAGTACTTC. Translated: CARVGTRGNRGETQYF.

The chain has TRBV29-1 and TRBJ2-2; weak D call: TRBD1 (6 bases). The CDR3 consists of 15 residues. Germline lookup yields CDR1 SQVTM and CDR2 ANQGSEA. The ends were cut back, 6 bases at V and 0 bases at J, with 14 bases in the middle. The CDR3 DNA follows: TGCAGCGTGTGGGAGTACAGGGCGAACACCGGGGAGCTGTTTTTT. This codes for CSVWEYRANTGELFF.

The rearrangement joins TRBV2 to TRBJ1-4; 8 positions agree with TRBD1. The CDR3 is 14 residues long. Germline V CDR1 and CDR2: SNHLY, FYNNEI. The ends lost 4 bases at V and 8 bases at J; junction bases unmatched: 6. CDR3 sequence reads: CASSATGVGEKLFF. The DNA of the CDR3 is TGTGCCAGCAGTGCGACAGGGGTGGGGGAAAAACTGTTTTTT.

The gene calls are TRBV28 and TRBJ1-5; D is undetermined. The germline V gene encodes CDR1 MDHEN and CDR2 SYDVKM. The CDR3 consists of 16 residues. Between the trimmed V and J ends, which lost 1 base and 0 bases, there was a span of 10 bases. CDR3 residues: CASSLLGRYSNQPQHF. Here the CDR3 DNA reads TGTGCCAGCAGTTTATTAGGCAGGTATAGCAATCAGCCCCAGCATTTT.

The chain is built from TRBV27 and TRBJ2-3; the match to TRBD2 covers 12 bases. Per germline, CDR1 MNHEY and CDR2 SMNVEV (reference sequence). The V gene end was trimmed by 7 bases and the J gene end by 10 bases; junction bases not matched to a gene: 9. The CDR3 loop spans 14 amino acids. CDR3 in amino acids: CASTRGTSGPPQYF. The DNA for the CDR3 is TGTGCCAGCACCCGAGGGACTAGCGGGCCGCCGCAGTATTTT.

V and J are TRBV7-2 and TRBJ1-1, with TRBD1 as a possible D gene (5 bases). This CDR3 comprises 14 residues. The germline CDR1 and CDR2 sequences are SGHTA and FQGNSA. Trimming left V 1 base short and J 1 base short, with 7 bases between. Here the CDR3 DNA reads TGTGCCAGCAGCTTAGGGGGGGGGAACACTGAAGCTTTCTTT. Residues: CASSLGGGNTEAFF. The entire variable domain, with the rest obtained from reference TRBV7-2 and TRBJ1-1, is as follows: GAGVSQSPSNKVTEKGKDVELRCDPISGHTALYWYRQSLGQGLEFLIYFQGNSAPDKSGLPSDRFSAERTGGSVSTLTIQRTQQEDSAVYLCASSLGGGNTEAFFGQGTRLTVV.

V usage is TRBV7-3 and J usage is TRBJ2-1; no firm D call. Looked up from germline, CDR1 is SGHTA and CDR2 is FQGTGA. The CDR3 contains 15 residues. Trimming took off 0 bases at V and 0 bases at J, with 6 bases between the two ends. The CDR3 is CASSLTPRSYNEQFF. The CDR3, as DNA: TGTGCCAGCAGCTTAACACCGCGCTCCTACAATGAGCAGTTCTTC.

The chain recombines TRBV6-2 or TRBV6-3 with TRBJ2-3; TRBD2 agrees at 7 bases. V shed 4 bases, J shed 2 bases, and the junction held 9 bases outside the gene matches. The CDR3 spans 16 residues. Germline V gene lookup returns CDR1 MNHEY and CDR2 SVGEGT. The CDR3 spells CASSSRSGANTDTQYF. Here the CDR3 DNA reads TGTGCCAGCAGTTCAAGAAGCGGGGCAAACACAGATACGCAGTATTTT.

This clone was detected only a few times. The chain has TRBV7-8 and TRBJ2-7; D is possibly TRBD2 (5 bases). Germline assignment: CDR1 SGHVS and CDR2 FQNEAQ. V gave up 1 base and J gave up 3 bases, with 10 bases separating them. The CDR3 length is 14 residues. This chain's CDR3 is CASSLERAFYEQYF. In nucleotides, the CDR3 is TGTGCCAGCAGCTTAGAGAGGGCCTTCTACGAGCAGTACTTC.

This clone was seen only once. The chain uses TRBV7-9 and TRBJ2-7; 11 bases map to TRBD1. This CDR3 contains 16 residues. V lost 5 bases to trimming and J lost 7 bases; unmatched junction nucleotides: 13. Germline V lookup: CDR1 SEHNR, CDR2 FQNEAQ (reference sequence). CDR3 bases: TGTGCCAGCAGCCCCCAGGGAGGACAGGGGGCGGCAGAGCAGTACTTC. Translated: CASSPQGGQGAAEQYF.

In its sample, this clone was seen a few times. This chain connects TRBV7-2 to TRBJ1-2; 9 bases are a match to TRBD1. The V and J ends lost 5 bases and 2 bases, in that order; junction bases with no gene match: 6. CDR1 and CDR2 (germline): SGHTA, FQGNSA. The CDR3 length is 15 residues. The CDR3 DNA is TGTGCCAGCAGCGGGGGACAGGGAAACAACTATGGCTACACCTTC. Residues: CASSGGQGNNYGYTF.

J is TRBJ2-3 and V is TRBV4-1; 10 nucleotides agree with TRBD2. The trim removed 4 bases at V and 6 bases at J, leaving 7 bases unmatched. The CDR3 covers 15 residues. Germline loops: CDR1 MGHRA, CDR2 YSYEKL. The CDR3 DNA reads TGCGCCAGCAGCCCTTTTAGCGGGGGGTGGGATACGCAGTATTTT. It specifies CASSPFSGGWDTQYF.

This clone was found a few times. The rearrangement uses TRBV7-8 and TRBJ1-6; no definite D call. The ends were cut back, 4 bases at V and 7 bases at J, with 14 bases in the middle. CDR1 and CDR2 from the germline V gene are SGHVS and FQNEAQ. CDR3 size: 15 residues. The CDR3 spells CASSSGRLGNSPLHF. As DNA, the CDR3 is TGTGCCAGCAGCTCCGGGAGATTGGGGAATTCACCCCTCCACTTT.

The chain couples TRBV2 to TRBJ1-1; D not certain. Trimming stripped 8 bases from V and 0 bases from J, with 7 bases between. Germline assignment: CDR1 SNHLY and CDR2 FYNNEI. This CDR3 spans 12 amino acids. The CDR3 sequence is CASGRVNTEAFF. As DNA, the CDR3 is TGTGCCAGCGGGAGGGTGAACACTGAAGCTTTCTTT.

The V and J genes are TRBV5-1 and TRBJ1-5, with TRBD1 matching over 7 bases. V dropped 4 bases and J dropped 4; count of bases not matched to a gene: 8. Looked up from germline, CDR1 is SGHRS and CDR2 is YFSETQ. This CDR3 region has 15 residues. The CDR3 reads CASSLGGTANQPQHF. CDR3 nucleotides: TGCGCCAGCAGCCTGGGGGGGACAGCTAATCAGCCCCAGCATTTT.

The V and J genes are TRBV28 and TRBJ1-1; D gene uncertain. CDR1 and CDR2 from the germline V gene are MDHEN and SYDVKM. The CDR3 extends over 13 amino acids. V dropped 6 bases and J dropped 4 bases, with 12 bases sitting between them. CDR3 amino acids: CASREVGSTEAFF. Here the CDR3 DNA reads TGTGCCAGCAGGGAGGTGGGGAGCACTGAAGCTTTCTTT.

The V gene is TRBV7-2, the J gene TRBJ2-7; possibly TRBD1 for D (6 bases). The germline gives CDR1 SGHTA, CDR2 FQGNSA. The CDR3 totals 14 residues. V was trimmed by 5 bases and J by 3 bases, leaving 14 bases between them. The CDR3 DNA follows: TGTGCCAGCAGCCGCACGCCAGGGGACTACGAGCAGTACTTC. This translates into CASSRTPGDYEQYF.

CDR3 coding DNA: TGTGCCTGGAGTGTTTTCAGTGGGGCCGGAGCTTTCTTT. It is translated as CAWSVFSGAGAFF. This chain joins TRBV30 and TRBJ1-1; D is possibly TRBD1 (5 bases). The CDR3 has 13 residues. Looked up from germline, CDR1 is GTSNPN and CDR2 is SVGIG (reference sequence). The V end was cut by 0 bases, the J end by 10 bases, with 15 bases between. Full variable domain (missing parts from reference TRBV30 and TRBJ1-1): SQTIHQWPATLVQPVGSPLSLECTVEGTSNPNLYWYRQAAGRGLQLLFYSVGIGQISSEVPQNLSASRPQDRQFILSSKKLLLSDSGFYLCAWSVFSGAGAFFGQGTRLTVV.

The chain has TRBV19 and TRBJ2-6; possibly TRBD2 for D (5 bases). Trimming removed 0 bases at V and 4 bases at J, with 7 bases between. This CDR3 comprises 15 residues. Germline V gives CDR1 LNHDA, CDR2 SQIVND (reference sequence). This chain's CDR3 is CASSIEGRGANVLTF. The CDR3 coding sequence is TGTGCCAGTAGTATAGAGGGGAGAGGGGCCAACGTCCTGACTTTC.

The chain carries TRBV10-1 and TRBJ2-3; no clear D. V was pared by 8 bases and J by 3 bases, with 12 bases between. The CDR3 is 13 amino acids. Germline V gene data show CDR1 as WNHNN and CDR2 as SYGVQD (reference sequence). CDR3: CASSARITDTQYF. The CDR3 DNA follows: TGCGCCAGCTCAGCGCGAATAACAGATACGCAGTATTTT.

This clone was counted between two and nine times. V gene TRBV5-1 combines with J gene TRBJ1-4; 7 bases align to TRBD1. J gave up 5 bases and V 3 bases, and 4 bases lay outside the gene matches. The CDR3 contains 14 residues. Germline V gene sequence: CDR1 SGHRS, CDR2 YFSETQ. CDR3 sequence: CASSSTGWNEKLFF. DNA of the CDR3: TGCGCCAGCAGCTCGACAGGGTGGAATGAAAAACTGTTTTTT. Together with reference TRBV5-1 and TRBJ1-4, the CDR3 gives the full variable domain: KAGVTQTPRYLIKTRGQQVTLSCSPISGHRSVSWYQQTPGQGLQFLFEYFSETQRNKGNFPGRFSGRQFSNSRSEMNVSTLELGDSALYLCASSSTGWNEKLFFGSGTQLSVL.

The J gene is TRBJ1-3, the V gene TRBV10-3; 7 nucleotides align to TRBD1. CDR3 size: 14 residues. Germline trimming cut 4 bases from V and 2 bases from J; bases unmatched to any gene: 2. The germline CDR1 and CDR2 sequences are ENHRY and SYGVKD. The DNA for the CDR3 is TGTGCCATCAGTGGCACAGGGGCTGGAAACACCATATATTTT. This sequence encodes CAISGTGAGNTIYF.

The genes are TRBV27 and TRBJ2-6, with 7 nucleotides matching TRBD1. This CDR3 spans 17 amino acids. V lost 8 bases, J lost 0 bases, and 10 bases stayed unmatched. Germline V lookup: CDR1 MNHEY, CDR2 SMNVEV (reference sequence). CDR3 DNA: TGTGCCAGCGGAGACAGGGTCCTAGTCTCTGGGGCCAACGTCCTGACTTTC. Its translation is CASGDRVLVSGANVLTF.

This chain links TRBV30 with TRBJ2-3; 13 bases are shared with TRBD2. The CDR3 totals 14 residues. J was trimmed by 6 bases and V by 5 bases; bases with no gene match: 5. Per germline, CDR1 GTSNPN and CDR2 SVGIG (reference sequence). The CDR3 sequence: CAWGTSGAQDTQYF. The CDR3 nucleotides read TGTGCCTGGGGGACTAGCGGGGCCCAGGATACGCAGTATTTT.

J is TRBJ1-5 and V is TRBV2, with D tentatively TRBD1 (5 bases). Deletions cut 4 bases from V and 2 bases from J, with 12 bases between. The CDR3 spans 15 residues. The germline CDR1 and CDR2 sequences are SNHLY and FYNNEI. This CDR3 is CASSAVQGGNQPQHF. CDR3 in DNA: TGTGCCAGCAGTGCGGTGCAGGGTGGCAATCAGCCCCAGCATTTT.

The chain uses TRBV5-1 and TRBJ2-1; 9 bases are a match to TRBD1. The germline gives CDR1 SGHRS, CDR2 YFSETQ. V gave up 4 bases and J gave up 6 bases; unmatched junction bases: 11. This CDR3 region has 16 residues. CDR3 loop: CASSPRIMTGGNEQFF. CDR3 DNA: TGCGCCAGCAGCCCGCGAATAATGACAGGGGGCAATGAGCAGTTCTTC.